This TCR beta chain was identified in a study of cytomegalovirus exposure and HLA in healthy donors. Only a few counts were recorded for this clone. Its specificity is unknown. General study findings and limits: Earlier analysis yielded a pattern in which most TCR beta V segments were productive about 87% or about 30% of the time.

The PCR ran on 60 Vbeta and 13 Jbeta primers. Profiled with immunoSEQ multiplex PCR; TCRdb holds only in-frame clones, not every one. This table holds 180,000 or so clones, 9.5% found once. The source is a woman in her twenties or thirties in good health and CMV-seropositive. The sequenced sample consisted of PBMCs.

The CDR3 nucleotides read TGTGCCAGCAGCGTAAACCAGGTCTACAATGAGCAGTTCTTC. Its protein is CASSVNQVYNEQFF. V gene TRBV9 combines with J gene TRBJ2-1; D not resolved. Trimming stripped 1 base from V and 3 bases from J, with 8 bases between. The CDR3 extends over 14 amino acids. Germline V gene data show CDR1 as SGDLS and CDR2 as YYNGEE.